This T cell receptor (beta chain) is drawn from a study of OX40 agonist ivuxolimab in advanced cancers. Study findings and constraints: Among patients with partial responses at 0.1-3.0 mg/kg, clonal expansion was among the lowest.

Some clones are missing from TCRdb's copy, which holds only in-frame ones; the method was immunoSEQ multiplex PCR. The profile shows fewer than 100,000 clones, 85% to 90% of them singletons. As to this clone: Its cognate antigen is unknown.

CDR3 length: 15 residues. CDR1 and CDR2 from the germline V gene are MGHRA and YSYEKL. This TCR derives from an adult with an advanced solid tumor such as melanoma, head and neck, liver or kidney cancer. The sequences come from CD4+ or CD8+ T cells sorted from blood, collected in a trial of the OX40 agonist ivuxolimab. This chain connects TRBV4-1 to TRBJ2-5, with 14 nucleotides matching TRBD2. The DNA end lines up better with TRBJ2-7; the J call may be wrong. The CDR3: CASSVGTSGSYEQYF. Written as DNA, the CDR3 is TGCGCCAGCAGCGTAGGGACTAGCGGGAGTTACGAGCAGTACTTC.